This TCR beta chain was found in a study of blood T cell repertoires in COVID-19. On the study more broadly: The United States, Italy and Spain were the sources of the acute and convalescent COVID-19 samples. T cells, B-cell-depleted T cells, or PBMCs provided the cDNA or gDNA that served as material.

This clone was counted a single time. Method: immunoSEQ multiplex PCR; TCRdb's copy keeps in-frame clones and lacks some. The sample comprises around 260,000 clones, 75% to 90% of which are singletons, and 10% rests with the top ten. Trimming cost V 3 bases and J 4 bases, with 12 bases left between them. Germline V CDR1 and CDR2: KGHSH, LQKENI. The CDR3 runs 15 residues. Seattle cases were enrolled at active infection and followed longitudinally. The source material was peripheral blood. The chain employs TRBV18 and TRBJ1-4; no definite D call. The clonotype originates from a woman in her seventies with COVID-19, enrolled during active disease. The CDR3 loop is CASSPSMADNEKLFF. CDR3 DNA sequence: TGTGCCAGCTCACCGTCAATGGCAGATAATGAAAAACTGTTTTTT.